Following are 30 T cell receptor beta chains from one sample sequenced in a study of cytomegalovirus exposure and HLA in healthy donors. 13 Jbeta primers and 60 Vbeta primers were used for the PCR. Profiled with immunoSEQ multiplex PCR; TCRdb holds only in-frame clones, not every one. This sample has some 110,000 clones, with approximately 72% found just once. The material sequenced was PBMCs. Every receptor here comes from a man younger than 40 in good health and CMV-seronegative.

The rearrangement uses TRBV28 and TRBJ1-1; TRBD1 matches at 7 bases. This CDR3 region has 13 residues. The V segment lost 7 bases and the J segment 4 bases; nucleotides outside the gene matches: 6. CDR1 and CDR2 from the germline V gene are MDHEN and SYDVKM. The CDR3 loop is CASTRDRGTEAFF. The DNA for the CDR3 is TGTGCCAGCACCCGGGACAGAGGCACTGAAGCTTTCTTT.

The gene calls are TRBV19 and TRBJ2-7; 8 bases are shared with TRBD1. Germline lookup yields CDR1 LNHDA and CDR2 SQIVND (reference sequence). The junction had 2 bases not matched to a gene; V was cut back by 4 bases and J by 6 bases. The CDR3 has 12 amino acids. This CDR3 is CASSTTGGEQYF. The CDR3 DNA follows: TGTGCCAGTAGTACTACAGGGGGCGAGCAGTACTTC.

V gene TRBV6-6 combines with J gene TRBJ1-1, with TRBD1 matching over 8 bases. Per the germline V gene, CDR1 is MNHNY and CDR2 is SVGAGI (reference sequence). Germline trimming cut 9 bases from V and 2 bases from J; bases unmatched to any gene: 5. The CDR3 length is 13 residues. This CDR3 is CASLQGANTEAFF. CDR3 nucleotides: TGTGCCAGTCTTCAGGGGGCAAACACTGAAGCTTTCTTT.

The chain recombines TRBV30 with TRBJ2-5; TRBD2 matches at 9 bases. The J segment lost 0 bases and the V segment lost 4 bases, leaving 9 bases of the junction unmatched. This CDR3 has 16 residues. Germline V gene lookup returns CDR1 GTSNPN and CDR2 SVGIG (reference sequence). The CDR3 spells CAWNRGSGGYQETQYF. CDR3 nucleotides: TGTGCCTGGAATAGAGGCAGCGGGGGGTACCAAGAGACCCAGTACTTC.

V usage is TRBV5-1 and J usage is TRBJ2-5, with TRBD1 as a possible D gene (6 bases). Between the trimmed V and J ends, which lost 4 bases and 0 bases, there was a span of 25 bases. Germline values: CDR1 SGHRS, CDR2 YFSETQ. The CDR3 consists of 19 residues. The CDR3 DNA follows: TGCGCCAGCAGCCAAACTTCTAACCGGGACAACAGCGACCAAGAGACCCAGTACTTC. This encodes CASSQTSNRDNSDQETQYF.

This clone turned up a few times. The rearrangement links TRBV6-6 to TRBJ2-7; possible D gene TRBD1, 5 bases. The germline V gene has CDR1 MNHNY and CDR2 SVGAGI (reference sequence). Trimming stripped 8 bases from V and 3 bases from J, with 14 bases between. The CDR3 totals 13 residues. The CDR3 coding sequence is TGTGCCAGCGGGAAGAGACAGCGCTACGAGCAGTACTTC. This encodes CASGKRQRYEQYF.

This clone was detected only once. The chain joins TRBV28 to TRBJ1-2, with TRBD1 as a possible D gene (5 bases). The CDR3 is 14 residues long. V was clipped by 7 bases and J by 0 bases, with 12 bases between them. CDR1 MDHEN and CDR2 SYDVKM come from the germline V gene. In nucleotides, the CDR3 is TGTGCCAGCACGGCTGGGACTGCTAACTATGGCTACACCTTC. It is translated as CASTAGTANYGYTF.

This rearrangement joins TRBV6-1 to TRBJ2-5, with a tentative D call TRBD2 (5 bases). The last part of the DNA fits TRBJ2-7 better; the J call may be wrong. Germline values: CDR1 MNHNS, CDR2 SASEGT. This CDR3 has 12 residues. The CDR3 DNA reads TGTGCCAGCAGAAGACTACTCTACGAGCAGTACTTC. This translates into CASRRLLYEQYF.

This clone was seen only a few times. The V and J genes are TRBV5-5 and TRBJ2-3; 8 nucleotides agree with TRBD2. After removal of 7 bases from V and 0 bases from J, the junction contained 4 bases not matched to a gene. CDR3 length: 14 residues. CDR1 and CDR2 from the germline V gene are SGHKS and YYEKEE (reference sequence). CDR3 bases: TGTGCCAGCTCTACGGGGGGGAGCACAGATACGCAGTATTTT. The encoded protein is CASSTGGSTDTQYF.

V gene TRBV5-1 combines with J gene TRBJ2-5; tentatively, D is TRBD1 (6 bases). The CDR3 is made up of 13 amino acids. V was shortened by 3 bases and J by 3 bases, with 9 bases between the two germline ends. CDR1 is SGHRS, CDR2 YFSETQ, per germline. CDR3 bases: TGCGCCAGCAGCTCAGGGGTGGAAGAGACCCAGTACTTC. It codes for CASSSGVEETQYF.

CDR3 loop: CAWSWGRTSGGEDEQYF. CDR3 nucleotides: TGTGCCTGGAGTTGGGGGAGGACTAGCGGGGGTGAGGACGAGCAGTACTTC. J is TRBJ2-7 and V is TRBV30; 13 bases agree with TRBD2. V lost 2 bases to trimming and J lost 5 bases; unmatched junction nucleotides: 12. Germline values: CDR1 GTSNPN, CDR2 SVGIG (reference sequence). The CDR3 runs to 17 residues.

The chain uses TRBV6-4 and TRBJ1-1, with D hard to call. Between the trimmed V and J ends, which lost 0 bases and 4 bases, there was a span of 9 bases. CDR1 is MRHNA, CDR2 SNTAGT, per germline. This CDR3 has 14 amino acids. CDR3 region: CASSDSSRGTEAFF. The CDR3 DNA follows: TGTGCCAGCAGTGACTCGAGTCGGGGCACTGAAGCTTTCTTT.

The chain uses TRBV7-6 and TRBJ2-5; D gene unclear. CDR1 and CDR2 (germline): SGHVS, FNYEAQ. The V end lost 4 bases, the J end lost 5 bases, and 11 bases lay between the germline ends. The CDR3 runs 13 residues. DNA of the CDR3: TGTGCCAGCAGCTCTAGTGGTTTGGAGACCCAGTACTTC. Translation: CASSSSGLETQYF.

The chain is built from TRBV9 and TRBJ2-5, with TRBD1 matching 10 bases. From germline, CDR1 is SGDLS and CDR2 YYNGEE. The CDR3 runs to 16 residues. The V segment lost 3 bases and the J segment 5 bases; nucleotides outside the gene matches: 10. The CDR3 protein is CASSAGTGDFGETQYF. The CDR3 DNA sequence: TGTGCCAGCAGCGCAGGGACAGGGGACTTTGGGGAGACCCAGTACTTC.

The chain combines TRBV5-1 with TRBJ1-5; D is unclear. The CDR3 runs 14 residues. V was shortened by 2 bases and J by 7 bases, with 13 bases between the two germline ends. Per germline, CDR1 SGHRS and CDR2 YFSETQ. The CDR3 DNA reads TGCGCCAGCAGCTTAGAGGGCGGTTGGCAGCCCCAGCATTTT. As protein: CASSLEGGWQPQHF.

In its sample, this clone was seen once. The CDR3 DNA reads TGTGCCAGCAGCCTTATCTCAGATACGCAGTATTTT. This translates into CASSLISDTQYF. The V and J genes are TRBV28 and TRBJ2-3; no definite D call. The CDR3 runs to 12 residues. Trimming removed 6 bases at V and 4 bases at J, with 8 bases between. Germline loops: CDR1 MDHEN, CDR2 SYDVKM. Based on the CDR3 plus reference TRBV28 and TRBJ2-3, the full variable domain is DVKVTQSSRYLVKRTGEKVFLECVQDMDHENMFWYRQDPGLGLRLIYFSYDVKMKEKGDIPEGYSVSREKKERFSLILESASTNQTSMYLCASSLISDTQYFGPGTRLTVL.

This clone was counted only a few times. The chain links TRBV5-4 to TRBJ1-6, with D maybe TRBD1 (5 bases). The CDR3 runs 16 residues. CDR1 and CDR2 from the germline V gene are SGHNT and YYREEE (reference sequence). Deletions cut 3 bases from V and 0 bases from J, with 10 bases between. CDR3 in DNA: TGTGCCAGCAGCTCGGGGGGTAGCTCCTATAATTCACCCCTCCACTTT. Translating it yields CASSSGGSSYNSPLHF.

The gene calls are TRBV6-5 and TRBJ2-3; possibly TRBD2 for D (5 bases). CDR1 and CDR2 from the germline V gene are MNHEY and SVGAGI. The CDR3 has 16 amino acids. Trimming stripped 0 bases from V and 3 bases from J, with 13 bases between. CDR3 protein: CASSYSPGGSTDTQYF. The CDR3 coding sequence is TGTGCCAGCAGTTACTCTCCGGGCGGGTCAACAGATACGCAGTATTTT.

This clone has only a few counts. The chain joins TRBV9 to TRBJ2-5; 8 bases agree with TRBD1. There are 15 residues in the CDR3. Trimming cost V 0 bases and J 5 bases; bases outside gene matches: 6. Germline V gene sequence: CDR1 SGDLS, CDR2 YYNGEE. The CDR3 here is CASSVDRGAWETQYF. CDR3 nucleotide sequence: TGTGCCAGCAGCGTAGACAGGGGGGCTTGGGAGACCCAGTACTTC.

In its sample, this clone was seen a few times. The chain has TRBV7-6 and TRBJ2-1; tentative D call: TRBD2 (5 bases). The CDR3 totals 13 residues. Trimming removed 3 bases from V and 8 bases from J, with 11 bases in between. The germline CDR1 and CDR2 sequences are SGHVS and FNYEAQ. DNA for the CDR3: TGTGCCAGCAGCTTCAGAGGGCAGCATGAGCAGTTCTTC. Its protein product is CASSFRGQHEQFF. Looking up the rest from reference TRBV7-6 and TRBJ2-1 gives the full variable domain: GAGVSQSPRYKVTKRGQDVALRCDPISGHVSLYWYRQALGQGPEFLTYFNYEAQQDKSGLPNDRFSAERPEGSISTLTIQRTEQRDSAMYRCASSFRGQHEQFFGPGTRLTVL.

V usage is TRBV27 and J usage is TRBJ2-5; 13 nucleotides align to TRBD2. V lost 6 bases, J lost 4 bases, and 5 bases stayed unmatched. Per germline, CDR1 MNHEY and CDR2 SMNVEV (reference sequence). There are 15 residues in the CDR3. CDR3 sequence: CASSLLAGGSETQYF. CDR3 in DNA: TGTGCCAGCAGCTTACTAGCGGGAGGGTCAGAGACCCAGTACTTC.

The V and J genes are TRBV6-1 and TRBJ2-7; 8 nucleotides agree with TRBD2. V lost 6 bases, J lost 0 bases, and 7 bases stayed unmatched. This CDR3 comprises 15 residues. Looked up from germline, CDR1 is MNHNS and CDR2 is SASEGT. The CDR3 loop reads CASSSSGGVSYEQYF. The CDR3 nucleotides are TGTGCCAGCAGCTCCAGCGGGGGAGTCTCCTACGAGCAGTACTTC.

This chain uses TRBV5-1 with TRBJ2-1; no firm D call. CDR3 length equals 14 residues. Germline CDR1 and CDR2: SGHRS and YFSETQ. V was shortened by 8 bases and J by 0 bases, with 12 bases between the two germline ends. Here the CDR3 DNA reads TGCGCCAGTGGAGTCCAGTCCTCCTACAATGAGCAGTTCTTC. Its protein product is CASGVQSSYNEQFF.

The chain has TRBV5-1 and TRBJ2-5; 9 bases map to TRBD1. Germline-derived CDR1 and CDR2 are SGHRS and YFSETQ. This CDR3 has 13 residues. The trim removed 4 bases at V and 12 bases at J, leaving 10 bases unmatched. CDR3 DNA sequence: TGCGCCAGCAGCCCACAAGGACAGGGGAACAAGTACTTC. Encoded protein: CASSPQGQGNKYF. Supplemented by reference TRBV5-1 and TRBJ2-5, the full variable domain reads KAGVTQTPRYLIKTRGQQVTLSCSPISGHRSVSWYQQTPGQGLQFLFEYFSETQRNKGNFPGRFSGRQFSNSRSEMNVSTLELGDSALYLCASSPQGQGNKYFGPGTRLLVL.

This clone appeared a few times. V usage is TRBV6-5 and J usage is TRBJ1-1; possible D gene TRBD1, 5 bases. The CDR3 extends over 11 amino acids. V dropped 9 bases and J dropped 6 bases, with 11 bases sitting between them. Germline CDR1 is MNHEY and CDR2 is SVGAGI. Written as DNA, the CDR3 is TGTGCCAGTGGGGGGGGTTCTGAAGCTTTCTTT. Its translation is CASGGGSEAFF.

This clone was detected only a few times. The rearrangement uses TRBV5-1 and TRBJ1-5, with no clear D. The CDR3 has 15 amino acids. Trimming removed 0 bases at V and 4 bases at J, with 11 bases between. Germline V CDR1 and CDR2: SGHRS, YFSETQ. CDR3 residues: CASSLETGGNQPQHF. The CDR3 DNA reads TGCGCCAGCAGCTTGGAGACGGGAGGAAATCAGCCCCAGCATTTT.

The chain is built from TRBV2 and TRBJ2-5, with 8 bases that match TRBD1. Germline V gives CDR1 SNHLY, CDR2 FYNNEI. V was clipped by 2 bases and J by 3 bases; unmatched bases: 5. The CDR3 length is 15 residues. The CDR3 region has the DNA TGTGCCAGCAGTGAACATCGGACAGGGAAAGAGACCCAGTACTTC. Residues: CASSEHRTGKETQYF. Filled out from reference TRBV2 and TRBJ2-5, the complete variable domain reads EPEVTQTPSHQVTQMGQEVILRCVPISNHLYFYWYRQILGQKVEFLVSFYNNEISEKSEIFDDQFSVERPDGSNFTLKIRSTKLEDSAMYFCASSEHRTGKETQYFGPGTRLLVL.

This chain links TRBV19 with TRBJ2-5; D gene unclear. CDR1 is LNHDA and CDR2 is SQIVND in the germline V gene (reference sequence). V was cut by 4 bases and J by 7 bases, with 16 bases left in between. The CDR3 runs to 14 residues. Written as DNA, the CDR3 is TGTGCCAGTAGTACCCCTGGCAGCGAGAGGACCCAGTACTTC. Its protein is CASSTPGSERTQYF. The full variable domain, its missing parts supplied by reference TRBV19 and TRBJ2-5, is DGGITQSPKYLFRKEGQNVTLSCEQNLNHDAMYWYRQDPGQGLRLIYYSQIVNDFQKGDIAEGYSVSREKKESFPLTVTSAQKNPTAFYLCASSTPGSERTQYFGPGTRLLVL.

This clone was counted once. J is TRBJ2-1 and V is TRBV28; 8 bases match TRBD2. This CDR3 has 15 residues. The V and J ends lost 6 bases and 3 bases, in that order; junction bases with no gene match: 7. Germline loops: CDR1 MDHEN, CDR2 SYDVKM. CDR3 amino acids: CASRSVAGIYNEQFF. As DNA, the CDR3 is TGTGCCAGCAGATCCGTAGCGGGAATCTACAATGAGCAGTTCTTC.

The chain links TRBV28 to TRBJ1-2, with a tentative D call TRBD1 (5 bases). CDR1 and CDR2 (germline): MDHEN, SYDVKM. The ends were cut back, 5 bases at V and 4 bases at J, with 17 bases in the middle. The length of the CDR3 is 15 residues. CDR3 DNA sequence: TGTGCCAGCAGTCCCGGGGGAGGGGCGATCTATGGCTACACCTTC. Translating it yields CASSPGGGAIYGYTF.